This TCR beta chain is drawn from a study of cytomegalovirus exposure and HLA in healthy donors. Findings and limits, study-wide: The availability of immune exposure information extended only to CMV serostatus. Indistinguishable V segments such as TRBV6-2 and TRBV6-3 were excluded. Overall, roughly 150 TCR beta chains were annotated as cytomegalovirus-associated. Earlier analysis yielded a pattern in which most TCR beta V segments were productive about 87% or about 30% of the time.

PCR amplification relied on 60 Vbeta primers (plus 13 Jbeta primers). Libraries were prepared by immunoSEQ multiplex PCR; TCRdb keeps only in-frame clonotypes and omits some of them. Of under 200,000 clones listed, about 80% were seen once; the top ten hold 9.7%. CDR1 and CDR2 from the germline V gene are SGHRS and YFSETQ. The CDR3 has 17 amino acids. V lost 4 bases, J lost 0 bases, and 10 bases stayed unmatched. Points on this clone: No antigen is known for it.

The sequencing sample was made of PBMCs. The chain carries TRBV5-1 and TRBJ1-3, with 7 bases that match TRBD1. The TCR was taken from a man in his late teens or twenties in good health and CMV-seropositive. This CDR3 reads CASSLERQGTSGNTIYF. The CDR3 region has the DNA TGCGCCAGCAGCCTAGAACGACAGGGAACCTCTGGAAACACCATATATTTT.